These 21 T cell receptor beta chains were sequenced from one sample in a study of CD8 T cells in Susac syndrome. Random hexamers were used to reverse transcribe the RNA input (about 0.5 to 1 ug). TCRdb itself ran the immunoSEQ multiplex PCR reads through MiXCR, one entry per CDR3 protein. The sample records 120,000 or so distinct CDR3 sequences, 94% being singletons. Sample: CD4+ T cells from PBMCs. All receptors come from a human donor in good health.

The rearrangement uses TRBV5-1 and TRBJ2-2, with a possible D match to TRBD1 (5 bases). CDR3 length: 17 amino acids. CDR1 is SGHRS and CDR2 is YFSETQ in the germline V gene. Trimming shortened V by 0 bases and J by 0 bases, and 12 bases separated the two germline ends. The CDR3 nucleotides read TGCGCCAGCAGCTTGGCTGGTGACAGTACGAACACCGGGGAGCTGTTTTTT. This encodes CASSLAGDSTNTGELFF.

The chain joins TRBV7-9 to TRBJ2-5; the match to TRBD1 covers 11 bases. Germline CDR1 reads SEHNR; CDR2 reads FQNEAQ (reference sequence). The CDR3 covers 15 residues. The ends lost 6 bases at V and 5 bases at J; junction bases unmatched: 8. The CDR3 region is CASRGGQGVAETQYF. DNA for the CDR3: TGTGCCAGCAGGGGGGGACAGGGGGTCGCTGAGACCCAGTACTTC.

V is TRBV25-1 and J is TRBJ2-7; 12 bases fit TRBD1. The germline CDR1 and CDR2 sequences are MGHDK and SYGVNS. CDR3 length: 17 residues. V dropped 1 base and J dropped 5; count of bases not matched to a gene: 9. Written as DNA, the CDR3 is TGTGCCAGCAGTGAATCTCGGCGGGACAGGGGGCTTCACGAGCAGTACTTC. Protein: CASSESRRDRGLHEQYF.

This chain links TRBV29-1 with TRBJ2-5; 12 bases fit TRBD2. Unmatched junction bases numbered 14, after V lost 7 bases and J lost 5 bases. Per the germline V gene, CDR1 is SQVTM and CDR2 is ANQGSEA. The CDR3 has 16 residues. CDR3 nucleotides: TGCAGCGCGCCGGGACTAGCGGGCCCGCCGGGGGAGACCCAGTACTTC. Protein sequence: CSAPGLAGPPGETQYF.

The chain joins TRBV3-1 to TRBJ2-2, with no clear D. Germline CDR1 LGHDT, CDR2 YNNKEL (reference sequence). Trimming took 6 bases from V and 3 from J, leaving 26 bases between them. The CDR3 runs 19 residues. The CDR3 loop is CASSQRSIPLQFHTGELFF. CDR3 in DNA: TGTGCCAGCAGTCAACGGTCCATCCCTCTTCAATTTCACACCGGGGAGCTGTTTTTT. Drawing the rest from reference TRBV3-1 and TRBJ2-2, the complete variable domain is DTAVSQTPKYLVTQMGNDKSIKCEQNLGHDTMYWYKQDSKKFLKIMFSYNNKELIINETVPNRFSPKSPDKAHLNLHINSLELGDSAVYFCASSQRSIPLQFHTGELFFGEGSRLTVL.

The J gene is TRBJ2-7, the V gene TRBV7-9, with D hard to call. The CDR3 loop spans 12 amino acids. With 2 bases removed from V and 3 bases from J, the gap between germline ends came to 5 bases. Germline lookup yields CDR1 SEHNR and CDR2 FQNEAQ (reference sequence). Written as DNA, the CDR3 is TGTGCCAGCAGCTTAAAGGACTACGAGCAGTACTTC. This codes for CASSLKDYEQYF.

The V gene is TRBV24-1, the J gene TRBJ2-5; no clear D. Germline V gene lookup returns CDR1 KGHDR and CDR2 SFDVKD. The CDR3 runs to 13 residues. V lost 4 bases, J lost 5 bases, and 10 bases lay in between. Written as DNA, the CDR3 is TGTGCCACCAGTGACCCTCCTCAGGAGACCCAGTACTTC. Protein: CATSDPPQETQYF.

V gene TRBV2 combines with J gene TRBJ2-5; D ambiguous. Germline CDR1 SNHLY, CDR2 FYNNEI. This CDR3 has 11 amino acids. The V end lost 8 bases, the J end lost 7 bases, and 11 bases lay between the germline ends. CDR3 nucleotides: TGTGCCAGCGTCCTTTTGGGGACCCAGTACTTC. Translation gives CASVLLGTQYF. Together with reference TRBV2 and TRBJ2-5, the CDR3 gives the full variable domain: EPEVTQTPSHQVTQMGQEVILRCVPISNHLYFYWYRQILGQKVEFLVSFYNNEISEKSEIFDDQFSVERPDGSNFTLKIRSTKLEDSAMYFCASVLLGTQYFGPGTRLLVL.

CDR3 sequence: CASSVRMSTDTQYF. In DNA, the CDR3 is TGTGCCAGCAGCGTCAGGATGTCCACAGATACGCAGTATTTT. The chain employs TRBV7-2 and TRBJ2-3, with D uncertain. Per the germline V gene, CDR1 is SGHTA and CDR2 is FQGNSA. V was cut by 5 bases and J by 2 bases, with 11 bases left in between. The CDR3 is 14 residues long.

The CDR3 region is CAIRELAGVVYEQYF. For the CDR3, the DNA is TGTGCCATCAGGGAACTAGCGGGAGTGGTCTACGAGCAGTACTTC. The V and J genes are TRBV10-3 and TRBJ2-7, with 11 bases fitting TRBD2. CDR3 length: 15 amino acids. Germline V lookup: CDR1 ENHRY, CDR2 SYGVKD. V lost 6 bases and J lost 3; bases outside the gene matches: 7.

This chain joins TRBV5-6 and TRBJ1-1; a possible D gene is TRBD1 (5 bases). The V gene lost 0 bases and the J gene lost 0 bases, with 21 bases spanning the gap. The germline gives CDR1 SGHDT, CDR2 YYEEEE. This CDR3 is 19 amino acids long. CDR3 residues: CASSLGLPTGGSMNTEAFF. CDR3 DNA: TGTGCCAGCAGCTTGGGTCTACCTACAGGAGGGTCCATGAACACTGAAGCTTTCTTT.

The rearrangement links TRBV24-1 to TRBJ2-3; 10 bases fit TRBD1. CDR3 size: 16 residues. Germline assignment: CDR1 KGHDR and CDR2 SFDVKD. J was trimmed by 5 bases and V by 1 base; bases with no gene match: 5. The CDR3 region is CATSDFGTGVEDTQYF. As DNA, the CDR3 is TGTGCCACCAGTGATTTCGGGACAGGGGTGGAAGATACGCAGTATTTT.

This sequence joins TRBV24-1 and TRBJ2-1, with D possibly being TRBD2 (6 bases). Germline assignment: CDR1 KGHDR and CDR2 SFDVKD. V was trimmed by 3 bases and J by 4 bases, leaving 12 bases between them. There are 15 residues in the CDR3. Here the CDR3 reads CATSDRQGGYNEQFF. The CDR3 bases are TGTGCCACCAGTGATCGCCAGGGAGGTTACAATGAGCAGTTCTTC.

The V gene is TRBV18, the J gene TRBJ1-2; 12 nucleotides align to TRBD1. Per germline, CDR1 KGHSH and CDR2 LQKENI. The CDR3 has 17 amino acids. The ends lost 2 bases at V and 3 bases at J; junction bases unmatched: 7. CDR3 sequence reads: CASSPEGQGASHYGYTF. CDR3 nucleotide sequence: TGTGCCAGCTCACCAGAGGGACAGGGGGCTTCGCACTATGGCTACACCTTC.

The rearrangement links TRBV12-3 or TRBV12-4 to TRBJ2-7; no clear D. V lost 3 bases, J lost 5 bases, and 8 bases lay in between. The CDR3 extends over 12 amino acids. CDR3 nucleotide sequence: TGTGCCAGCAGTTTCACCTGGGACGAGCAGTACTTC. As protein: CASSFTWDEQYF.

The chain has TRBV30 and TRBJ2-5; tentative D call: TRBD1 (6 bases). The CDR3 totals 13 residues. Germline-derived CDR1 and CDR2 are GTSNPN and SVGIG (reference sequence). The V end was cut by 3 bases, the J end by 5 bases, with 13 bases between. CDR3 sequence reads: CAWRVGAYETQYF. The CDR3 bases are TGTGCCTGGAGGGTGGGGGCATACGAGACCCAGTACTTC.

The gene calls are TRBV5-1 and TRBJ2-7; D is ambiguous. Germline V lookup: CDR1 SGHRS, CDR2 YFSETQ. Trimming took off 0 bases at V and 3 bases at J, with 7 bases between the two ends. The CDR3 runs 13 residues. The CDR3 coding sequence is TGCGCCAGCAGCTTGGATAAGGTCTACGAGCAGTACTTC. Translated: CASSLDKVYEQYF.

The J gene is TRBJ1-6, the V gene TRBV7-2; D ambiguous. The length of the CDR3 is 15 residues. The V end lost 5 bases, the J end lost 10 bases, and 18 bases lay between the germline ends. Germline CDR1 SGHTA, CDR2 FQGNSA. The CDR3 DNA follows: TGTGCCAGCAGCCCCTTTCGCGGGGTAGAGTCACCCCTCCACTTT. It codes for CASSPFRGVESPLHF.

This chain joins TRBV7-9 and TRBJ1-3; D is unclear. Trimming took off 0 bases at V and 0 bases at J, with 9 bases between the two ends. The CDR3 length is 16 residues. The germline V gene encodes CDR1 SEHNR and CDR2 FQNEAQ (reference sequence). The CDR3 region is CASSLATGGSGNTIYF. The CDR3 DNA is TGTGCCAGCAGCTTAGCCACCGGAGGCTCTGGAAACACCATATATTTT. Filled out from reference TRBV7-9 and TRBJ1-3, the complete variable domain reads DTGVSQNPRHKITKRGQNVTFRCDPISEHNRLYWYRQTLGQGPEFLTYFQNEAQLEKSRLLSDRFSAERPKGSFSTLEIQRTEQGDSAMYLCASSLATGGSGNTIYFGEGSWLTVV.

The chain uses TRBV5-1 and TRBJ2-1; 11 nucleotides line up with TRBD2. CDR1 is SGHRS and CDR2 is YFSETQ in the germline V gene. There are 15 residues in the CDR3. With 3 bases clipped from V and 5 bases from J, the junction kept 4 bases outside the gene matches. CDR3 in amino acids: CASSSGTSGHNEQFF. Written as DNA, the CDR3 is TGCGCCAGCAGCTCCGGGACTAGCGGACACAATGAGCAGTTCTTC.

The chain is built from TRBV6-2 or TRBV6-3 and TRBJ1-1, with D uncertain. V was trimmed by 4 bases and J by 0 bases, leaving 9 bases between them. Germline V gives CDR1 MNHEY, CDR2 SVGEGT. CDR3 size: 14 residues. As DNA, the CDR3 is TGTGCCAGCAGTTTAGGCAGTCTGAACACTGAAGCTTTCTTT. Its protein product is CASSLGSLNTEAFF.